The T cell receptor beta chain described here comes from a study of cytotoxic CD8 clonotypes in ibrutinib-treated CLL. Across the study: The group held 11 relapsed/refractory and around 14 treatment-naive patients, with 17 to 18 IGHV unmutated. Partial responses numbered approximately 24 and complete responses 2; after a median approximately 70 months, 14 stayed remitted and about twelve progressed.

Regarding the study as a whole: Clonality climbed at ibrutinib response, then dropped toward baseline at progression. Public clonotypes (which were uncommon) either contracted or remained stable on treatment.

TCRdb's copy holds only in-frame clones and misses some; the assay was immunoSEQ multiplex PCR. The sample contains roughly 150,000 clones, approximately 80% of which appear only once. This clone appeared once. The antigen is not known. Germline V CDR1 and CDR2: LNHDA, SQIVND (reference sequence). The CDR3 sequence is 17 residues long. V was cut by 5 bases and J by 7 bases, with 24 bases left in between. The genes are TRBV19 and TRBJ1-5, with D maybe TRBD1 (6 bases). Here the sequenced sample was PBMCs, taken after 24 months of ibrutinib treatment. The sequence came from a human donor with chronic lymphocytic leukemia. CDR3 nucleotides: TGTGCCAGTAGTCCCGCGGCTTCAGGGGAAGGTGGGCAGCCCCAGCATTTT. Residues: CASSPAASGEGGQPQHF.